The 19 T cell receptor beta chains presented below share a single source sample, sequenced in a study of blood T cell repertoires in COVID-19. Produced via immunoSEQ multiplex PCR; TCRdb's table is partial and in-frame only. The sample lists 150,000 to 200,000 clones; approximately 88% were seen once. What was sequenced was peripheral blood. Receptors were obtained from a woman aged 45 to 65 with acute or convalescent COVID-19.

The chain uses TRBV12-3 or TRBV12-4 and TRBJ2-5, with 9 bases matching TRBD1. Trimming took 7 bases from V and 3 from J; bases not matched to a gene: 3. There are 13 residues in the CDR3. The CDR3 here is CASTRTGEETQYF. The DNA of the CDR3 is TGTGCCAGCACTAGGACAGGGGAAGAGACCCAGTACTTC.

DNA for the CDR3: TGCGCCAGCAGCTTGGAGTTGGAGTCGTTTAAAGATACGCAGTATTTT. Translated: CASSLELESFKDTQYF. The V and J genes are TRBV5-1 and TRBJ2-3; no clear D. This CDR3 spans 16 amino acids. Germline lookup yields CDR1 SGHRS and CDR2 YFSETQ. Deletions cut 0 bases from V and 5 bases from J, with 16 bases between.

This sequence joins TRBV5-4 and TRBJ1-4; 7 bases match TRBD1. The germline V gene encodes CDR1 SGHNT and CDR2 YYREEE (reference sequence). The CDR3 sequence is 14 residues long. V was clipped by 5 bases and J by 8 bases; unmatched bases: 9. The DNA of the CDR3 is TGTGCCAGCAGTAAGACAGGGCTTCGGGAAAAACTGTTTTTT. It codes for CASSKTGLREKLFF.

This chain connects TRBV19 to TRBJ1-6; 7 bases map to TRBD1. Unmatched junction bases numbered 8, after V lost 5 bases and J lost 4 bases. The CDR3 length is 16 residues. Germline V gene sequence: CDR1 LNHDA, CDR2 SQIVND (reference sequence). The CDR3 DNA is TGTGCCAGTAGTCTTACCGGACAGGCTTATAATTCACCCCTCCACTTT. Translating gives CASSLTGQAYNSPLHF.

This clone has only one observation. The rearrangement uses TRBV11-2 and TRBJ1-6; 9 bases agree with TRBD1. The CDR3 totals 16 residues. The V gene's germline CDR1 is SGHAT and CDR2 FQNNGV. The J segment lost 10 bases and the V segment lost 1 base, leaving 8 bases of the junction unmatched. The CDR3 DNA reads as TGTGCCAGCAGCTTAGTCCCTGGGGACAGGGTGTCACCCCTCCACTTT. This translates into CASSLVPGDRVSPLHF.

The CDR3 bases are TGTGCCAGCAGCTTAGCCTTACAGGGTCCCGGGGAGCTGTTTTTT. Encoded protein: CASSLALQGPGELFF. The chain uses TRBV7-9 and TRBJ2-2, with D perhaps matching TRBD1 (6 bases). Trimming removed 0 bases from V and 6 bases from J, with 11 bases in between. This CDR3 has 15 residues. Germline V gives CDR1 SEHNR, CDR2 FQNEAQ (reference sequence).

V and J are TRBV6-6 and TRBJ1-3; 9 nucleotides line up with TRBD1. The V segment lost 5 bases and the J segment 0 bases; nucleotides outside the gene matches: 17. The CDR3 runs to 20 residues. Germline CDR1 is MNHNY and CDR2 is SVGAGI (reference sequence). The CDR3: CASSLLGQGSDPLSGNTIYF. DNA of the CDR3: TGTGCCAGCAGTCTGTTGGGACAGGGATCAGACCCCCTCTCTGGAAACACCATATATTTT.

This rearrangement joins TRBV7-8 to TRBJ2-7; 8 positions match TRBD1. Germline CDR1 SGHVS, CDR2 FQNEAQ. V shed 8 bases, J shed 0 bases, and the junction held 12 bases outside the gene matches. This CDR3 is built from 16 residues. CDR3 sequence: CASVALGTGLSYEQYF. CDR3 nucleotide sequence: TGTGCCAGCGTCGCCCTTGGGACAGGACTCTCCTACGAGCAGTACTTC.

The chain is built from TRBV18 and TRBJ2-7; 12 positions agree with TRBD2. The CDR3 is 18 amino acids. Germline CDR1 KGHSH, CDR2 LQKENI. The junction had 12 bases not matched to a gene; V was cut back by 2 bases and J by 4 bases. The CDR3, as DNA: TGTGCCAGCTCACCAAGGTTCACTAGCGGGGGGCCTAGTTACGAGCAGTACTTC. Translating it yields CASSPRFTSGGPSYEQYF.

J is TRBJ1-3 and V is TRBV6-5; 7 positions agree with TRBD1. The trim removed 7 bases at V and 4 bases at J, leaving 10 bases unmatched. The CDR3 totals 15 residues. Germline V lookup: CDR1 MNHEY, CDR2 SVGAGI. This CDR3 reads CASNLGGVGGNTIYF. Written as DNA, the CDR3 is TGTGCCAGCAACTTAGGGGGCGTAGGAGGAAACACCATATATTTT.

The chain uses TRBV10-2 and TRBJ1-1, with 7 bases lining up with TRBD1. The CDR3 runs 14 residues. Germline-derived CDR1 and CDR2 are WSHSY and SAAADI. V gave up 6 bases and J gave up 1 base; unmatched junction bases: 5. The DNA of the CDR3 is TGCGCCAGCAGGGAGACAGGGCCGAACACTGAAGCTTTCTTT. It encodes CASRETGPNTEAFF.

The chain uses TRBV12-3 or TRBV12-4 and TRBJ1-5; no reliable D call. The CDR3 consists of 13 residues. Trimming took 5 bases from V and 5 from J, leaving 10 bases between them. CDR3 nucleotide sequence: TGTGCCAGCAGTCTCCGGGAGTATCAGCCCCAGCATTTT. This gives the protein CASSLREYQPQHF.

The chain uses TRBV9 and TRBJ2-7, with D perhaps TRBD1 (6 bases). Deletions cut 1 base from V and 4 bases from J, with 18 bases between. CDR3 length equals 16 residues. The germline gives CDR1 SGDLS, CDR2 YYNGEE. The CDR3 reads CASSVSGTGIGYEQYF. The CDR3 nucleotides are TGTGCCAGCAGCGTAAGTGGAACAGGGATTGGATACGAGCAGTACTTC.

CDR3 DNA sequence: TGCAGCGGACAGGGTTTGGACGAGCAGTACTTC. Its protein is CSGQGLDEQYF. The genes are TRBV29-1 and TRBJ2-7; 7 bases are shared with TRBD1. V lost 7 bases and J lost 5; bases outside the gene matches: 5. The V gene's germline CDR1 is SQVTM and CDR2 ANQGSEA. The CDR3 runs 11 residues.

This clone was detected many times. The chain combines TRBV6-5 with TRBJ2-7; a possible D gene is TRBD2 (5 bases). Germline lookup yields CDR1 MNHEY and CDR2 SVGAGI. This CDR3 comprises 16 residues. The V gene lost 0 bases and the J gene lost 5 bases, with 17 bases spanning the gap. The CDR3 protein is CASSYSSIRVGNEQYF. The DNA of the CDR3 is TGTGCCAGCAGTTACTCTTCGATACGTGTCGGGAACGAGCAGTACTTC.

This clone was picked up a small number of times. Other nucleotide sequences from this sample produce the same CDR3. V gene TRBV7-2 combines with J gene TRBJ2-2; 7 bases fit TRBD1. The CDR3 loop spans 15 amino acids. V shed 5 bases and J 3 bases; nucleotides not matched to a gene: 6. Germline CDR1 and CDR2: SGHTA and FQGNSA. CDR3 amino acids: CASSLRTGDTGELFF. The CDR3 DNA reads as TGTGCCAGCAGCCTCCGGACAGGAGACACCGGGGAGCTGTTTTTT.

The chain has TRBV7-8 and TRBJ1-6; 7 positions match TRBD1. This CDR3 is built from 15 residues. Germline trimming cut 5 bases from V and 9 bases from J; bases unmatched to any gene: 10. Germline V gene lookup returns CDR1 SGHVS and CDR2 FQNEAQ. The CDR3 DNA sequence: TGTGCCAGCAGCACCCACAGGGGCAGTGGTTCACCCCTCCACTTT. This translates into CASSTHRGSGSPLHF.

This sequence joins TRBV28 and TRBJ1-1; 7 bases align to TRBD1. Germline CDR1 MDHEN, CDR2 SYDVKM. CDR3 length equals 17 residues. J gave up 0 bases and V 2 bases, and 9 bases lay outside the gene matches. The chain's CDR3 is CASSLIRGKLMNTEAFF. CDR3 nucleotides: TGTGCCAGCAGTTTAATCAGGGGGAAGCTGATGAACACTGAAGCTTTCTTT.

The chain uses TRBV5-1 and TRBJ2-2, with D possibly TRBD1 on 6 matching bases. V lost 2 bases to trimming and J lost 0 bases, with 11 bases between them. This CDR3 region has 16 residues. CDR1 is SGHRS, CDR2 YFSETQ, per germline. DNA of the CDR3: TGCGCCAGCAGCTTTCCGGACAGCACGAACACCGGGGAGCTGTTTTTT. Protein sequence: CASSFPDSTNTGELFF.